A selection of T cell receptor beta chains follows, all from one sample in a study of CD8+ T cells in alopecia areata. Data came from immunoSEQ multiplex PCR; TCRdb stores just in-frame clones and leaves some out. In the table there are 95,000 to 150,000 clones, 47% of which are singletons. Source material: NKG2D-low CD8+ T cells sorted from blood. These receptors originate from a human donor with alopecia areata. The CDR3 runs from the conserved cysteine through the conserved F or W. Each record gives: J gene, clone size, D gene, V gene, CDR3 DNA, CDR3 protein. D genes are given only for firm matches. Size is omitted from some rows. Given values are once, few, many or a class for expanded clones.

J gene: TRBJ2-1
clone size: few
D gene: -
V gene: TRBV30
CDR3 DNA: TGTGCCTGGAGCGCCGGGACTGACGACAATGAGCAGTTCTTC
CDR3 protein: CAWSAGTDDNEQFF

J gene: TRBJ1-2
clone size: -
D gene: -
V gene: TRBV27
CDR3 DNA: TGTGCCAGCAGCCCCGGACTGGGCTATGGCTACACCTTC
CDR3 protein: CASSPGLGYGYTF

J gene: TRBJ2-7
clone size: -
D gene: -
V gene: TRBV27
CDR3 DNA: TGTGCCAGCAGTTACGTCACAGGGCAGCAGTACTTC
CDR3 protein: CASSYVTGQQYF

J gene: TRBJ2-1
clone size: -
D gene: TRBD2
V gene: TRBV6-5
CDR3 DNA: TGTGCCAGCAGTACAGCGGGAGCTGAGCAGTTCTTC
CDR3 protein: CASSTAGAEQFF

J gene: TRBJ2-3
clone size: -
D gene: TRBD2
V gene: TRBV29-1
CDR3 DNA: TGCAGCGTTGAAGACGGATCTAGCGGAGATCGCACAGATACGCAGTATTTT
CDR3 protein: CSVEDGSSGDRTDTQYF

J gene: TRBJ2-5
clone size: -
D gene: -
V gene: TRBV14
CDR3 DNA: TGTGCCAGCAGCCAAGAGGGGAACCCAGGGGAGACCCAGTACTTC
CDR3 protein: CASSQEGNPGETQYF

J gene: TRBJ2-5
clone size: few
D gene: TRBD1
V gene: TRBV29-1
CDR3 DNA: TGCAGCGCCGCAGGGGGCGAAATAAGAGAGACCCAGTACTTC
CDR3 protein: CSAAGGEIRETQYF

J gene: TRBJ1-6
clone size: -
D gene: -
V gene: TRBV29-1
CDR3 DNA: TGCAGCGTTGTTGTGGGATCTAATTCACCCCTCCACTTT
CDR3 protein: CSVVVGSNSPLHF

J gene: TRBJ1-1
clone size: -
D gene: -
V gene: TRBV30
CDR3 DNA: TGTGCCTGGGCTCAGGACGGCACTGAAGCTTTCTTT
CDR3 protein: CAWAQDGTEAFF

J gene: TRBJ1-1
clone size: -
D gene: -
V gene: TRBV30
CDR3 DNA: TGTGCCTGGGCCTGGTCCCCGAACACTGAAGCTTTCTTT
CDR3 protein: CAWAWSPNTEAFF

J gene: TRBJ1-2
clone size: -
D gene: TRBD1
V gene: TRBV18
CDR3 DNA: TGTGCCAGCTCACCACCAACAGGGGAAGATGGCTACACCTTC
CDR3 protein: CASSPPTGEDGYTF

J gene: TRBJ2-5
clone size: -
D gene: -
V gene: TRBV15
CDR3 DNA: TGTGCCACCAGCACCGGACAAGGGGACCAAGAGACCCAGTACTTC
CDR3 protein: CATSTGQGDQETQYF

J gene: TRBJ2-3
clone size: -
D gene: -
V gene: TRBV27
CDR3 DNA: TGTGCCAGCAAGGGGGAGGTGGGGACAGATACGCAGTATTTT
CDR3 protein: CASKGEVGTDTQYF

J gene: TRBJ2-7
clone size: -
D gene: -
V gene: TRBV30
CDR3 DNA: TGTGCCTGGACGGGACCCAACCCCTACGAGCAGTACTTC
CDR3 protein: CAWTGPNPYEQYF

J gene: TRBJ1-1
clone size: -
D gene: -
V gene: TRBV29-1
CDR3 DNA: TGCAGCGTGAGCCAGGTTAGTGAGAACACTGAAGCTTTCTTT
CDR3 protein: CSVSQVSENTEAFF

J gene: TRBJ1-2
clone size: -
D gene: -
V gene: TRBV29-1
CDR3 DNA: TGCAGCGTTGAAGGTCTGGATCATGGCTACACCTTC
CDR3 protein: CSVEGLDHGYTF

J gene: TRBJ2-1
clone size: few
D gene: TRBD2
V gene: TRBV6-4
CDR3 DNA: TGTGCCAGCAGTGTCCGGACTAGCGGGGAAAATGAGCAGTTCTTC
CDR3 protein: CASSVRTSGENEQFF

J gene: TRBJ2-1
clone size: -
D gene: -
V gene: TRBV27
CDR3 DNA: TGTGCCAGCAGTTTGTACCTAGGCGATGAGCAGTTCTTC
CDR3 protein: CASSLYLGDEQFF

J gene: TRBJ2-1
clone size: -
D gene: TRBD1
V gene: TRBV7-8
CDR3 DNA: TGTGCCAGCAGCATAATCCCCGGGACAGGGGAAAGTTTTTACAATGAGCAGTTCTTC
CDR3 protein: CASSIIPGTGESFYNEQFF

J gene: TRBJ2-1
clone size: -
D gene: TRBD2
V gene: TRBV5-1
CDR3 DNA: TGCGCCAGCAGCGCGTACGGGACTAGTAGTGAGCAGTTCTTC
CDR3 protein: CASSAYGTSSEQFF

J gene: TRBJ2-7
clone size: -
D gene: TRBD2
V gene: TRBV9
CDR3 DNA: TGTGCCAGCAGCGTAGGAGCTAGCGGGGTTTACGAGCAGTACTTC
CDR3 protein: CASSVGASGVYEQYF

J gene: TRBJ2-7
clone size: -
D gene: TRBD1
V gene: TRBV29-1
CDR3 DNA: TGCAGCGTTGTGGGCCGGGGACAGGGTGGGACTACAAGATACGAGCAGTACTTC
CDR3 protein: CSVVGRGQGGTTRYEQYF

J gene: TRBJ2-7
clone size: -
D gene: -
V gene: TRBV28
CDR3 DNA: TGTGCCAGCAGTTTACCTCGGGGTGGGCAGTACTTC
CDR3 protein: CASSLPRGGQYF

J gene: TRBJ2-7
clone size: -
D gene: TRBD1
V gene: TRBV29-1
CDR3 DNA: TGCAGCGTTGATGTCCCAGGGACAGTCAGCTCCTACGAGCAGTACTTC
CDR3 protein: CSVDVPGTVSSYEQYF

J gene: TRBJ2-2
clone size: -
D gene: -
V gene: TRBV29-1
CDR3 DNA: TGCAGCGCCCTTAGGGGGGGCCGTACCGGGGAGCTGTTTTTT
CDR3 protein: CSALRGGRTGELFF

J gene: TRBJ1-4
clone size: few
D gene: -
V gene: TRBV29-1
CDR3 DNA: TGCAGCGTTCAGGGAGAGGGGGAACTGTTTTTT
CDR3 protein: CSVQGEGELFF

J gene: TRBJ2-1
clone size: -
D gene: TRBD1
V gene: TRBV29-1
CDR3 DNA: TGCAGCGTTGAAGGGATTCCCAAGGGGGCCGGCGATGAGCAGTTCTTC
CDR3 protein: CSVEGIPKGAGDEQFF

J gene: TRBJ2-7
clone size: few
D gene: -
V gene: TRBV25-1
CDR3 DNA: TGTGCCAGCAGTGTTGGCCGGGGGCCTATCGAGCAGTACTTC
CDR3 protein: CASSVGRGPIEQYF

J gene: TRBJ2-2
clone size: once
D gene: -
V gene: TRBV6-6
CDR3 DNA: TGTGCCAGCAGTTACTATAGCCCGGGCACCGGGGAGCTGTTTTTT
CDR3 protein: CASSYYSPGTGELFF

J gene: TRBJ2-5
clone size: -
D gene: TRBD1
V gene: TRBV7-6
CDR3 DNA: TGTGCCAGCAGCTTCCACCGGGACAGGGGAGTAGAGACCCAGTACTTC
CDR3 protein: CASSFHRDRGVETQYF

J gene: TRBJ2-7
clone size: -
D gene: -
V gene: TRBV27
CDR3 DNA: TGTGCCAGCAGTTTGCTCGGGAGTGGATACGAGCAGTACTTC
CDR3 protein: CASSLLGSGYEQYF

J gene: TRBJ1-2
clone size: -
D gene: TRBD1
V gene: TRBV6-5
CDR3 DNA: TGTGCCAGCCCCAATAGGGGGGACAGTTTCCTCACCTTC
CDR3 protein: CASPNRGDSFLTF

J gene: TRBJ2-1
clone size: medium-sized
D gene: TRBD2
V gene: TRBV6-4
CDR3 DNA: TGTGCCAGCAGTGACTTAGCGGGAGGCAATGAGCAGTTCTTC
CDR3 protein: CASSDLAGGNEQFF

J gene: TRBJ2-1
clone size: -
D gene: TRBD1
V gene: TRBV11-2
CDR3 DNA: TGTGCCAGCAGCCCTGAACGGACAGGGTTATTCAATGAGCAGTTCTTC
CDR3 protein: CASSPERTGLFNEQFF

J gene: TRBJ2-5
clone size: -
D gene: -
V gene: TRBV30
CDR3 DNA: TGTGCCTGGAATAGTGCGGGAGAGACCCAGTACTTC
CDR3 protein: CAWNSAGETQYF

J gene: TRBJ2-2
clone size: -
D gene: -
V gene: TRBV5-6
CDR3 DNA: TGTGCCAGCAGCTTGTCAGTGAACACCGGGGAGCTGTTTTTT
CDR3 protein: CASSLSVNTGELFF

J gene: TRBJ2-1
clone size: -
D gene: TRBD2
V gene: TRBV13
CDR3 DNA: TGTGCCAGCAGCGCCGACGGGCTAGCGGGAGACGCGTTCTTC
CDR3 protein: CASSADGLAGDAFF

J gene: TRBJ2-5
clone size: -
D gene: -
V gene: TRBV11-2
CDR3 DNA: TGTGCCAGCAGCCTATATGGCCCCCAGTACTTC
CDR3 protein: CASSLYGPQYF

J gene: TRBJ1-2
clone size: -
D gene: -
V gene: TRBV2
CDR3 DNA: TGTGCCAGCAGTGGGGGAGAGGGCTACACCTTC
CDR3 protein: CASSGGEGYTF

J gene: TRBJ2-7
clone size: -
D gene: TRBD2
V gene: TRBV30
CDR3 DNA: TGTGCCTGGAGTGTACCGAAGCGGGGTTTCTACGAGCAGTACTTC
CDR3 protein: CAWSVPKRGFYEQYF

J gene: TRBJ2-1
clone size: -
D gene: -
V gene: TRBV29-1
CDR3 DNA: TGCAGCGTTGAAGATCGGGGTCCCTACCCCTACAATGAGCAGTTCTTC
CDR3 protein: CSVEDRGPYPYNEQFF

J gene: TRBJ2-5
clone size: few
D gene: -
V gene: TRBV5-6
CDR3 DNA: TGTGCCAGCAGCTTCTACAGGGTTAGGGAGACCCAGTACTTC
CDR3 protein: CASSFYRVRETQYF

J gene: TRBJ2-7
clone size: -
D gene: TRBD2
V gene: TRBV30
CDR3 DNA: TGTGCCTGGAGTGTACTGGGCGACAGAAGTCTAGCGGGATCATACGAGCAGTACTTC
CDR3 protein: CAWSVLGDRSLAGSYEQYF

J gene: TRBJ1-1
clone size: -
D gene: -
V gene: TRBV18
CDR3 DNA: TGTGCCAGCTCACCAGCAGAAGCTTTCTTT
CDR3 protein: CASSPAEAFF